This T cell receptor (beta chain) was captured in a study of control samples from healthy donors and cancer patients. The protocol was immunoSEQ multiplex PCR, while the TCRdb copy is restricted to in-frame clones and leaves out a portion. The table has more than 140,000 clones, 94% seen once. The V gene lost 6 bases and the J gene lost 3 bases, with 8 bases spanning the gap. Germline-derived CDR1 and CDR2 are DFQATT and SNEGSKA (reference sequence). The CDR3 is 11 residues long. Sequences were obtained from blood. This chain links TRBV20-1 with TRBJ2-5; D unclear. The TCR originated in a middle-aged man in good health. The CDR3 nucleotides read TGCAGTGCAAACGTGGAAGAGACCCAGTACTTC. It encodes CSANVEETQYF.